This T cell receptor beta chain was recorded in a study of metastatic and nonmetastatic thyroid tumors. Study information: Repertoire comparison spanned blood and tumor or nodule tissue of malignant and benign thyroid patients. Findings and caveats of the study: Reportedly, malignant thyroid tumors had significantly higher TCR beta diversity than benign nodules, in blood and tumor.

The CDR3 has 13 residues. The germline V gene encodes CDR1 WSHSY and CDR2 SAAADI. As concerns this clone: Its cognate antigen is unknown. Possible read error: a much larger clone is one base away.

Thyroid surgery was preceded by no treatment in any patient. Original processing methods: The distant-metastasis classifier for papillary thyroid cancer was built from CDR3 differences across clinicopathological groups. TCRdb re-called the PCR reads through MiXCR. The V and J calls and clone size are TCRdb's, not the authors'. The sample includes roughly 58,000 clones, approximately 4% of them seen just once. The material sequenced was blood. The chain couples TRBV10-2 to TRBJ1-1; D unresolved. This sequence was found in a female donor with papillary thyroid cancer or a benign thyroid nodule (not recorded which). Some clones in this sample may be carry-over from other donors' samples. The CDR3 DNA is TGCGCCAGCACCACGGGTAGGAACGCTGAAGCTTTCTTT. Protein sequence: CASTTGRNAEAFF.